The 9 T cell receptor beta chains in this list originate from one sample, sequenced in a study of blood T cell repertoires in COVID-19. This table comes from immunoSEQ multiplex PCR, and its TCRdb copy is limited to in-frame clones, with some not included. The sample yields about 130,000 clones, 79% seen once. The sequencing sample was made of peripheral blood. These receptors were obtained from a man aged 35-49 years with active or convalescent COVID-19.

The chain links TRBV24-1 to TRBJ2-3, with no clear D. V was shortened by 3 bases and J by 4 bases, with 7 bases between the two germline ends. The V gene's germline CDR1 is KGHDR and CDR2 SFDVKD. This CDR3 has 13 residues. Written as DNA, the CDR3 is TGTGCCACCAGTGATCAACTTTCAGATACGCAGTATTTT. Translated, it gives CATSDQLSDTQYF.

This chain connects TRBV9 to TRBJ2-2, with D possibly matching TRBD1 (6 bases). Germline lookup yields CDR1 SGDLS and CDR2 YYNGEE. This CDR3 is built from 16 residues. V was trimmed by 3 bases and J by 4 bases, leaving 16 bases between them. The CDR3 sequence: CASSEQGVGATGELFF. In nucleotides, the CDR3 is TGTGCCAGCAGCGAACAGGGCGTGGGTGCCACCGGGGAGCTGTTTTTT.

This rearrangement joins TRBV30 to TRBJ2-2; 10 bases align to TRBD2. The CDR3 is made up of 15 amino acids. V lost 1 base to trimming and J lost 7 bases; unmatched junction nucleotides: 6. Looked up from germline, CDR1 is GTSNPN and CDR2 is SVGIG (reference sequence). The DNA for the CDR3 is TGTGCCTGGAGTGAGGGCGGGACTAGCGTCGGGGAGCTGTTTTTT. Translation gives CAWSEGGTSVGELFF.

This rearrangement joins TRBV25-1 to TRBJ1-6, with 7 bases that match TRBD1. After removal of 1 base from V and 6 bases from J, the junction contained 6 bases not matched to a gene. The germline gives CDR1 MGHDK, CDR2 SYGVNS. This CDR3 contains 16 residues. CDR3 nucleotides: TGTGCCAGCAGTGAATCCCGCGCAGGGGGTAATTCACCCCTCCACTTT. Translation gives CASSESRAGGNSPLHF.

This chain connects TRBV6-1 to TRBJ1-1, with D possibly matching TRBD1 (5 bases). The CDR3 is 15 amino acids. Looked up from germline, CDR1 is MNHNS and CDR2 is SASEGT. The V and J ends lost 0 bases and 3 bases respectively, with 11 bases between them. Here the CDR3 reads CASSEALRQHTEAFF. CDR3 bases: TGTGCCAGCAGTGAAGCGCTTCGACAGCACACTGAAGCTTTCTTT.

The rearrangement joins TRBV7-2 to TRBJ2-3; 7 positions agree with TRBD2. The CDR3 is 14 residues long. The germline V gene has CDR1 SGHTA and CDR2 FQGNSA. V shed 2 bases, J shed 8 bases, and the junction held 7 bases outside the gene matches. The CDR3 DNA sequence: TGTGCCAGCAGCTTAACGCGGGACTATAGTACGCAGTATTTT. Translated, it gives CASSLTRDYSTQYF.

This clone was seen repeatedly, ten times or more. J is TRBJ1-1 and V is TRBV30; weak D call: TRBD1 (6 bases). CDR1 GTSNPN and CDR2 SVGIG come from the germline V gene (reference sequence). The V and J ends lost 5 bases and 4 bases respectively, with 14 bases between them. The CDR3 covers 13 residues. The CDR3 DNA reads TGTGCCTGGGCCCAAGGGGGAGCCACTGAAGCTTTCTTT. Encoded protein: CAWAQGGATEAFF.

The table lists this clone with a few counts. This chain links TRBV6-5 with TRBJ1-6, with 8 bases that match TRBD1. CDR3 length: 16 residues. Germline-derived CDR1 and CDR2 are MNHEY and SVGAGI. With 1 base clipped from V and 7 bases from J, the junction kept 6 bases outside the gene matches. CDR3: CASSYWAGGWNSPLHF. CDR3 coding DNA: TGTGCCAGCAGTTACTGGGCAGGGGGCTGGAATTCACCCCTCCACTTT.

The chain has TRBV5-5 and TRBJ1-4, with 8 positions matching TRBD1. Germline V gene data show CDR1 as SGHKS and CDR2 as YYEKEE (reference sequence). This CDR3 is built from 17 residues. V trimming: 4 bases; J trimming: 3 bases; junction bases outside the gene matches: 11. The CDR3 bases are TGTGCCAGCAGCACAATCCCCGACAGGGGCCCTAATGAAAAACTGTTTTTT. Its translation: CASSTIPDRGPNEKLFF.